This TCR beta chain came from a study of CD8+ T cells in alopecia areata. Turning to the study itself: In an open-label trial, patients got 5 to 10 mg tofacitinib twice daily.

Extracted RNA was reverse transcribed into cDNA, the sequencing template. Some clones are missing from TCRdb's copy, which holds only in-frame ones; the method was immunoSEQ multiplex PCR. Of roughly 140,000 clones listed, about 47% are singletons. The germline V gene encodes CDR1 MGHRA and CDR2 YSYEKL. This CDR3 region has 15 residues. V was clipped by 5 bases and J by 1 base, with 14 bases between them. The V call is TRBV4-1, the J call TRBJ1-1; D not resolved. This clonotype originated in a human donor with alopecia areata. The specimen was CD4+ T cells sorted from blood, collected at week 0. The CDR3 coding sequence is TGCGCCAGCAGCGGAATTTCTGGGAGGAACACTGAAGCTTTCTTT. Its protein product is CASSGISGRNTEAFF.